This TCR beta chain was found in a study of shared clonotypes between healthy human individuals. In germline, CDR1 is ENHRY, CDR2 SYGVKD. Trimming removed 6 bases at V and 2 bases at J, with 6 bases between. CDR3 length equals 12 residues. Study-level results: Richness estimates generally favored naive over memory subsets.

As concerns this clone: Antigen specificity is unknown.

Sequenced by immunoSEQ multiplex PCR; TCRdb stores in-frame clones only, minus some. The data show 600,000 to 750,000 clones, about three quarters seen once. This chain connects TRBV10-3 to TRBJ2-3; D gene ambiguous. The sequence derives from a woman in her thirties in good health. The material sequenced was memory CD4+ T cells sorted from blood. Subset defined: CD45RA-negative fraction. The CDR3 reads CAISHDTDTQYF. CDR3 bases: TGTGCCATCAGCCACGACACAGATACGCAGTATTTT.